The sequence of this T cell receptor (beta chain) was determined in a study of CD8+CD57+ T cells in acquired aplastic anemia. Across the whole study: The sorted CD4+ and CD8+ cells yielded an average around 3.2 ug of DNA.

Both TCR beta VDJ combination and CDR3 sequence profiling were carried out. Genomic DNA was the template for this profiling. TCRdb reprocessed the reads with MiXCR, giving one entry per CDR3 protein. The sample has fewer than 250,000 distinct CDR3 sequences, over 40% seen once. This CDR3 is built from 15 residues. V lost 3 bases to trimming and J lost 1 base; unmatched junction nucleotides: 4. Per germline, CDR1 LNHNV and CDR2 YYDKDF (reference sequence). Previously, flow cytometry had revealed CD8+CD57+ cell expansion in the patients chosen for sequencing. Sequencing was carried out using sorted CD4+, CD8+, or CD8+CD57+ T cells (not recorded which) from PBMCs. This chain uses TRBV15 with TRBJ2-5; the match to TRBD1 covers 8 bases. The receptor was isolated from a human donor with aplastic anemia. The CDR3 protein is CATSSSGGGQETQYF. The CDR3, as DNA: TGTGCCACCAGCAGCTCAGGGGGCGGCCAAGAGACCCAGTACTTC.